The 13 T cell receptor beta chains presented below share a single source sample, sequenced in a study of blood T cell repertoires in COVID-19. Some clones are missing from TCRdb's copy, which holds only in-frame ones; the method was immunoSEQ multiplex PCR. The sample has about 250,000 clones, 82% seen once. The specimen was peripheral blood. The receptors originated from a woman in her seventies with acute or convalescent COVID-19.

The rearrangement links TRBV2 to TRBJ2-2; D is possibly TRBD1 (5 bases). Germline CDR1 is SNHLY and CDR2 is FYNNEI. CDR3 length: 15 residues. V gave up 7 bases and J gave up 5 bases, with 17 bases separating them. The CDR3 sequence: CASTKTFRGTGELFF. The CDR3, as DNA: TGTGCCAGCACCAAAACATTTAGGGGAACCGGGGAGCTGTTTTTT.

V and J are TRBV4-2 and TRBJ1-5; TRBD1 matches at 9 bases. Germline-derived CDR1 and CDR2 are LGHNA and YNFKEQ. This CDR3 is built from 13 residues. Trimming took 5 bases from V and 5 from J; bases not matched to a gene: 1. CDR3: CASSRTGDQPQHF. The CDR3 bases are TGTGCCAGCAGCAGGACAGGGGATCAGCCCCAGCATTTT.

This chain uses TRBV15 with TRBJ2-1, with 14 bases fitting TRBD2. The CDR3 runs to 18 residues. Trimming removed 0 bases from V and 9 bases from J; junction bases left unmatched: 10. Germline CDR1 and CDR2: LNHNV and YYDKDF (reference sequence). CDR3 amino acids: CATSRDGLAGGHGTEQFF. The CDR3 DNA follows: TGTGCCACCAGCAGAGATGGACTAGCGGGGGGTCATGGGACTGAGCAGTTCTTC.

The chain links TRBV18 to TRBJ2-1, with 14 bases matching TRBD2. The germline V gene encodes CDR1 KGHSH and CDR2 LQKENI. The V gene end was trimmed by 3 bases and the J gene end by 6 bases; junction bases not matched to a gene: 4. The CDR3 has 16 residues. DNA for the CDR3: TGTGCCAGCTCACCTGGTGGGACTAGCGGGGGCAATGAGCAGTTCTTC. As protein: CASSPGGTSGGNEQFF.

The V and J genes are TRBV7-2 and TRBJ1-2; D perhaps matches TRBD1 (5 bases). This CDR3 region has 13 residues. Trimming took off 0 bases at V and 7 bases at J, with 9 bases between the two ends. Germline V gives CDR1 SGHTA, CDR2 FQGNSA. CDR3 region: CASSLAGGGGYTF. The DNA of the CDR3 is TGTGCCAGCAGCTTAGCTGGGGGAGGTGGCTACACCTTC.

This chain uses TRBV19 with TRBJ2-7; perhaps TRBD1 as D (5 bases). V lost 2 bases, J lost 3 bases, and 8 bases lay in between. The germline CDR1 and CDR2 sequences are LNHDA and SQIVND (reference sequence). This CDR3 is built from 13 residues. The CDR3 loop reads CASSIIDSYEQYF. CDR3 in DNA: TGTGCCAGTAGTATAATCGACAGCTACGAGCAGTACTTC.

V usage is TRBV5-1 and J usage is TRBJ2-3; 12 bases are a match to TRBD2. J lost 3 bases, V lost 5 bases, and 1 base had no gene match. Germline loops: CDR1 SGHRS, CDR2 YFSETQ. This CDR3 spans 14 amino acids. CDR3 protein: CASRTSGGTDTQYF. CDR3 in DNA: TGCGCCAGCAGGACTAGCGGGGGAACAGATACGCAGTATTTT.

This clone was observed a few times. V usage is TRBV4-3 and J usage is TRBJ1-3, with TRBD1 identical over 10 bases. The V segment lost 2 bases and the J segment 2 bases; nucleotides outside the gene matches: 6. In germline, CDR1 is LGHNA, CDR2 YSLEER. The CDR3 runs 17 residues. CDR3 DNA sequence: TGCGCCAGCAGCCAATACGGGACAGGGGTTACTGGAAACACCATATATTTT. Protein: CASSQYGTGVTGNTIYF.

This chain joins TRBV2 and TRBJ1-5; D is uncertain. The CDR3 is made up of 15 amino acids. Per the germline V gene, CDR1 is SNHLY and CDR2 is FYNNEI. The V and J ends lost 4 bases and 5 bases respectively, with 15 bases between them. The CDR3 DNA is TGTGCCAGCAGTGCCCCGAGCTATACGGATCAGCCCCAGCATTTT. This codes for CASSAPSYTDQPQHF.

The V call is TRBV5-1, the J call TRBJ2-1, with D hard to call. Between the trimmed V and J ends, which lost 4 bases and 1 base, there was a span of 6 bases. This CDR3 contains 13 residues. The germline V gene encodes CDR1 SGHRS and CDR2 YFSETQ. CDR3 protein: CASSPGSYNEQFF. CDR3 sequence (DNA): TGCGCCAGCAGCCCGGGTTCCTACAATGAGCAGTTCTTC.

This rearrangement joins TRBV7-8 to TRBJ2-1, with D tentatively TRBD1 (6 bases). Between the trimmed V and J ends, which lost 8 bases and 0 bases, there was a span of 20 bases. This CDR3 spans 17 amino acids. The germline gives CDR1 SGHVS, CDR2 FQNEAQ. As DNA, the CDR3 is TGTGCCAGCCGGGACAAAAGATTTTCAAGCTCCTACAATGAGCAGTTCTTC. Encoded protein: CASRDKRFSSSYNEQFF. Combining the CDR3 with reference TRBV7-8 and TRBJ2-1 gives the whole variable domain GAGVSQSPRYKVAKRGQDVALRCDPISGHVSLFWYQQALGQGPEFLTYFQNEAQLDKSGLPSDRFFAERPEGSVSTLKIQRTQQEDSAVYLCASRDKRFSSSYNEQFFGPGTRLTVL.

CDR3: CASSYRRGPYNEQFF. Here the CDR3 DNA reads TGTGCCAGCAGTTACCGCAGGGGGCCTTACAATGAGCAGTTCTTC. The chain links TRBV6-5 to TRBJ2-1; the match to TRBD1 covers 8 bases. CDR3 size: 15 residues. Germline CDR1 MNHEY, CDR2 SVGAGI. V dropped 2 bases and J dropped 4; count of bases not matched to a gene: 4.

This sequence joins TRBV5-1 and TRBJ1-1; 7 nucleotides agree with TRBD1. This CDR3 region has 15 residues. CDR1 is SGHRS and CDR2 is YFSETQ in the germline V gene. V gave up 4 bases and J gave up 1 base; unmatched junction bases: 7. CDR3 loop: CASSLPGTANTEAFF. For the CDR3, the DNA is TGCGCCAGCAGCCTACCTGGGACAGCGAACACTGAAGCTTTCTTT.